This passage covers 8 T cell receptor beta chains from one sample sequenced in a study of shared clonotypes between healthy human individuals. Sequencing used immunoSEQ multiplex PCR; TCRdb keeps in-frame clones, though not all of them. This sample has 600,000 to 750,000 clones; around 72% occur once, and the top ten carry under 2%. The source material was memory CD4+ T cells sorted from blood. Stated subset: CD45RA-negative fraction. The origin of the receptors is a woman in her twenties or thirties in good health.

As regards this clone: The same CDR3 is also encoded by other DNA sequences in this sample. The rearrangement links TRBV5-1 to TRBJ1-2; D remains ambiguous. The germline CDR1 and CDR2 sequences are SGHRS and YFSETQ. The V end lost 3 bases, the J end lost 2 bases, and 8 bases lay between the germline ends. This CDR3 spans 13 amino acids. CDR3 residues: CASSSDGNYGYTF. In DNA, the CDR3 is TGCGCCAGCAGCTCGGACGGGAACTATGGCTACACCTTC. The full variable domain, in which reference TRBV5-1 and TRBJ1-2 provide the parts outside the CDR3, is KAGVTQTPRYLIKTRGQQVTLSCSPISGHRSVSWYQQTPGQGLQFLFEYFSETQRNKGNFPGRFSGRQFSNSRSEMNVSTLELGDSALYLCASSSDGNYGYTFGSGTRLTVV.

This clone turned up a few times. The chain links TRBV28 to TRBJ2-2; the match to TRBD2 covers 8 bases. This CDR3 region has 15 residues. Germline CDR1 reads MDHEN; CDR2 reads SYDVKM. Trimming at V came to 7 bases and at J to 5 bases, leaving 9 bases not matched to a gene. CDR3 sequence reads: CASTHGGVETGELFF. The CDR3 region has the DNA TGTGCCAGCACCCACGGGGGGGTCGAAACCGGGGAGCTGTTTTTT. Full variable domain (outside the CDR3, taken from reference TRBV28 and TRBJ2-2): DVKVTQSSRYLVKRTGEKVFLECVQDMDHENMFWYRQDPGLGLRLIYFSYDVKMKEKGDIPEGYSVSREKKERFSLILESASTNQTSMYLCASTHGGVETGELFFGEGSRLTVL.

The chain is built from TRBV4-1 and TRBJ2-2, with D unresolved. Trimming pared 1 base from V and 5 bases from J, leaving 14 bases between. Per the germline V gene, CDR1 is MGHRA and CDR2 is YSYEKL. The CDR3 totals 16 residues. The CDR3 nucleotides read TGCGCCAGCAGCCAAGCCAGGTTATGGGAAACCGGGGAGCTGTTTTTT. Amino acid sequence: CASSQARLWETGELFF.

Ten or more counts support this clone. The rearrangement joins TRBV19 to TRBJ2-1, with TRBD1 matching over 7 bases. The germline V gene encodes CDR1 LNHDA and CDR2 SQIVND (reference sequence). The CDR3 is 12 residues long. Trimming at V came to 6 bases and at J to 7 bases, leaving 3 bases not matched to a gene. The CDR3 DNA reads TGTGCCAGTAGGGCCAGGGGGAATGAGCAGTTCTTC. The encoded protein is CASRARGNEQFF.

The chain combines TRBV5-1 with TRBJ2-3; D is uncertain. Germline lookup yields CDR1 SGHRS and CDR2 YFSETQ. This CDR3 contains 14 residues. Trimming shortened V by 6 bases and J by 0 bases, and 11 bases separated the two germline ends. As DNA, the CDR3 is TGCGCCAGCACTGCGTTTCTGAGCACAGATACGCAGTATTTT. Translation gives CASTAFLSTDTQYF.

The rearrangement joins TRBV10-2 to TRBJ1-2; no definite D call. Trimming took 3 bases from V and 7 from J, leaving 18 bases between them. Per the germline V gene, CDR1 is WSHSY and CDR2 is SAAADI. This CDR3 is built from 15 residues. The CDR3 bases are TGCGCCAGCAGTGATGTAGGAACAGTATCGCGTGGCTACACCTTC. It translates to CASSDVGTVSRGYTF.

The sample holds one count of this clone. This rearrangement joins TRBV2 to TRBJ2-3, with TRBD1 matching over 10 bases. The CDR3 extends over 14 amino acids. Germline V gene lookup returns CDR1 SNHLY and CDR2 FYNNEI. The trim removed 10 bases at V and 1 base at J, leaving 5 bases unmatched. Written as DNA, the CDR3 is TGTGCCACGACCGGGACAGGGGGCACAGATACGCAGTATTTT. It specifies CATTGTGGTDTQYF.

This rearrangement joins TRBV11-1 to TRBJ2-7, with 14 bases that match TRBD2. The CDR3 covers 15 residues. CDR1 SGHAT and CDR2 FQDESV come from the germline V gene (reference sequence). Trimming at V came to 3 bases and at J to 5 bases, leaving 3 bases not matched to a gene. CDR3 sequence (DNA): TGTGCCAGCAGCTTGGGACTAGCGGGAGTACACGAGCAGTACTTC. Protein: CASSLGLAGVHEQYF.